This T cell receptor beta chain was recorded in a study of T cell responses to AZD1222 COVID-19 vaccine. This CDR3 is built from 15 residues. The J segment lost 5 bases and the V segment lost 4 bases, leaving 3 bases of the junction unmatched. The germline V gene has CDR1 MNHEY and CDR2 SVGAGI. Repertoires were generated with immunoSEQ multiplex PCR, while TCRdb's copy carries only in-frame clones and drops some. The sample carries about 93,000 clones, approximately 83% recorded once. This chain links TRBV6-5 with TRBJ2-2, with TRBD2 matching over 11 bases. This clonotype originated in an adult in good health. Sample: peripheral blood, taken on day 0 of AZD1222 vaccination. CDR3 in DNA: TGTGCCAGCAGTTCGACTAGCGGGGTGACCGGGGAGCTGTTTTTT. Protein sequence: CASSSTSGVTGELFF.